This record concerns one T cell receptor (beta chain) sequence. Its antigen is as yet unknown. This specimen belongs to a study of blood T cells in healthy people across ages. Study-wide context: Capture via template switching afforded approximately one barcoded beta molecule per two T cells. Study-wide results and limits: Because donor CMV status was unknown, expanded clonotype changes were possibly confounded.

Collection of about 9.4 milliliters of peripheral blood was performed for each donor. The CDR3 extends over 14 amino acids. The V gene's germline CDR1 is MNHEY and CDR2 SMNVEV (reference sequence). V was cut by 6 bases and J by 7 bases, with 16 bases left in between. Using a J-beta primer mix together with a sample-barcoded 5' primer, a second PCR was run for roughly 6 to 11 cycles. A 12-random-nucleotide template-switch adaptor tagged each cDNA molecule. Each CDR3 protein gets one entry after TCRdb re-called the 5' RACE reads with MiXCR. The sample contains about 1.8 million distinct CDR3 sequences, about 50% of which appear only once.

The chain couples TRBV27 to TRBJ2-4; D is possibly TRBD1 (6 bases). The source material was blood. This clonotype was obtained from a woman between 40 and 55 years old in good health. The CDR3 coding sequence is TGTGCCAGCAGCCGGACAGATGGCGGGAACATTCAGTACTTC. Its protein product is CASSRTDGGNIQYF.